These T cell receptor beta chains were read from a single sample in a study of blood T cell repertoires in COVID-19. This table comes from immunoSEQ multiplex PCR, and its TCRdb copy is limited to in-frame clones, with some not included. The repertoire includes 200,000 to 250,000 clones, 70% to 90% of them detected once, and under 3% sits in the top ten. The sequencing sample was made of peripheral blood. These receptors originate from a woman aged 70-85 years with active or convalescent COVID-19. Both conserved end residues are part of each CDR3.

V: TRBV29-1
J: TRBJ2-5
CDR3: CSVVYGNLETQYF

V: TRBV2
J: TRBJ1-5
CDR3: CASSEFQGSQPQHF

V: TRBV9
J: TRBJ2-7
CDR3: CASSVESTTQYF

V: TRBV9
J: TRBJ2-5
CDR3: CASGPRGAGQETQYF

V: TRBV28
J: TRBJ2-1
CDR3: CAASGRAYNEQFF

V: TRBV28
J: TRBJ1-2
CDR3: CASIDTWGLGYTF

V: TRBV5-1
J: TRBJ2-1
CDR3: CASSRDFYNEQFF

V: TRBV29-1
J: TRBJ2-7
CDR3: CSVKGLPHTPYYEQYF

V: TRBV3-1/TRBV3-2
J: TRBJ2-5
CDR3: CASSHRLAGLQETQYF

V: TRBV3-1/TRBV3-2
J: TRBJ2-7
CDR3: CASSQEPRVYEQYF

V: TRBV12-3/TRBV12-4
J: TRBJ1-1
CDR3: CASGTGGRTEAFF

V: TRBV5-1
J: TRBJ1-1
CDR3: CASSSTGNTEAFF

V: TRBV7-9
J: TRBJ1-1
CDR3: CASSLVSGANTEAFF

V: TRBV4-2
J: TRBJ2-2
CDR3: CASSQDASGGAGELFF

V: TRBV7-8
J: TRBJ2-7
CDR3: CASRTGQGLHYEQYF

V: TRBV5-1
J: TRBJ2-7
CDR3: CASSFRTSGSYEQYF

V: TRBV6-5
J: TRBJ2-7
CDR3: CASSWTSGSPYEQYF

V: TRBV7-7
J: TRBJ2-3
CDR3: CASSSTGADTQYF

V: TRBV9
J: TRBJ2-3
CDR3: CASSVATRGGGTDTQYF

V: TRBV11-2
J: TRBJ2-6
CDR3: CASGTGAGANVLTF

V: TRBV30
J: TRBJ2-5
CDR3: CAWGQGPPGTQYF

V: TRBV30
J: TRBJ2-5
CDR3: CAWTGPSETQYF